The entry below gives a single T cell receptor delta chain sequence along with its context. What it binds is not known. This sample stems from a study of Vδ1+ human thymocytes. Study findings and constraints: Thymic TRG and TRD repertoires appeared highly polyclonal, with Gaussian CDR3 length distributions. Bulk data may be misread because of unexpected Vdelta2 sequences. Roughly 22% of thymic delta-chain sequences were Vdelta2, with few Vdelta3, unlike blood Vdelta1+ controls.

V was clipped by 2 bases and J by 2 bases; unmatched bases: 14. The CDR3 totals 20 residues. Germline CDR1 TSWWSYY, CDR2 QGS. Extracted RNA was reverse transcribed into cDNA. Pooled V-gene forward primers with one constant-region reverse primer generated the CDR3 amplicons by multiplex PCR. TCRdb reapplied CATT to the multiplex PCR reads. Of 21,000 or so delta-chain clones listed, around 7.4% are singletons. The sequencing input was Vdelta1+ gamma-delta thymocytes from the thymus. Noted subset: FACS-sorted CD3+ TCRalphabeta- TCRVdelta1+ TCRVdelta2- thymocytes. This rearrangement joins TRDV1 to TRDJ1, with 13 bases lining up with TRDD3. The origin of this receptor is a child younger than two who had congenital heart surgery. The CDR3 loop reads CALGEGFLRVLGDTTDKLIF. The CDR3 DNA follows: TGTGCTCTTGGGGAAGGGTTCCTACGGGTACTGGGGGATACGACCGATAAACTCATCTTT.